This is a list of T cell receptor beta chains from one sample in a study of neoadjuvant anti-PD-1 for oral cavity cancer. TCRdb's copy holds only in-frame clones and misses some; the assay was immunoSEQ multiplex PCR. Altogether approximately 23,000 clones are present, under 55% being singletons, with the ten largest covering around 40%. Sequences were derived from tumor tissue, sampled after nivolumab (anti-PD-1) treatment. Source of these receptors: a person between 40 and 80 years old with oral cavity squamous cell carcinoma. Each CDR3 is given with its conserved first and last residue. Fields, in order: V gene, clone size, J gene, CDR3 length, D gene, CDR3 DNA, CDR3 protein. The D gene is left open where the match is weak. Where a row states a size, it is once, few, many or the class of an expanded clone; other rows omit it.

>TRBV29-1|few|TRBJ1-1|12|NA
TGCAGCGTTGGGTTTACAGACACTGAAGCTTTCTTT
CSVGFTDTEAFF
>TRBV7-2|few|TRBJ1-5|14|NA
TGTGCCAGCAGCTTGGGGCGGAACAATCAGCCCCAGCATTTT
CASSLGRNNQPQHF
>TRBV5-1|NA|TRBJ2-7|14|TRBD1
TGCGCCAGCAGCTTGGGGACAGGAACCTACGAGCAGTACTTC
CASSLGTGTYEQYF
>TRBV6-5|NA|TRBJ2-2|16|NA
TGTGCCAGCAGTTACTCGTGGGGTTGGGACACCGGGGAGCTGTTTTTT
CASSYSWGWDTGELFF
>TRBV6-1|many|TRBJ2-6|14|NA
TGTGCCAGCACCCCTTCGTCTGGGGCCAACGTCCTGACTTTC
CASTPSSGANVLTF
>TRBV5-1|NA|TRBJ1-2|14|TRBD1
TGCGCCAGCAGCTTGACTCAGGGGGCGCCCGGCTACACCTTC
CASSLTQGAPGYTF
>TRBV2|NA|TRBJ2-3|14|NA
TGTGCCAGCAGTGAAGCGCTTAGCACAGATACGCAGTATTTT
CASSEALSTDTQYF
>TRBV11-2|NA|TRBJ1-3|16|NA
TGTGCCAGCAGCTCCATCAGGGACACCTCTGGAAACACCATATATTTT
CASSSIRDTSGNTIYF
>TRBV7-2|NA|TRBJ1-5|14|NA
TGTGCCAGCAGCTTGGGCTATAGCAATCAGCCCCAGCATTTT
CASSLGYSNQPQHF
>TRBV28|NA|TRBJ1-1|15|TRBD1
TGTGCCAGCAGTTCAAGGACAGGGGTGAACACTGAAGCTTTCTTT
CASSSRTGVNTEAFF
>TRBV7-2|many|TRBJ1-2|14|NA
TGTGCCAGCAGCTTAGCAGGGGACTCCTATGGCTACACCTTC
CASSLAGDSYGYTF
>TRBV5-4|NA|TRBJ2-3|18|TRBD2
TGTGCCAGCAGTCCCGGGACTAGCGGGGGGCGTATCACAGATACGCAGTATTTT
CASSPGTSGGRITDTQYF
>TRBV5-1|few|TRBJ1-2|13|NA
TGCGCCAGCAGCGGGAACAGATACTATGGCTACACCTTC
CASSGNRYYGYTF
>TRBV7-9|few|TRBJ2-7|17|TRBD1
TGTGCCAGCAGCCCCAACAGGGGCCGCTACTCGGTCAACGAGCAGTACTTC
CASSPNRGRYSVNEQYF
>TRBV11-3|NA|TRBJ2-4|13|TRBD1
TGTGCCAGCAGCCAGAACAGGGGCCACATTCAGTACTTC
CASSQNRGHIQYF
>TRBV10-3|NA|TRBJ1-1|14|NA
TGTGCCATCAGGAAAGACAGTCCGAACACTGAAGCTTTCTTT
CAIRKDSPNTEAFF
>TRBV9|once|TRBJ2-2|15|NA
TGTGCCAGCAGCGTGAGACTAGCGAACACCGGGGAGCTGTTTTTT
CASSVRLANTGELFF
>TRBV9|NA|TRBJ2-2|15|NA
TGTGCCAGCAGCGTCCGGACAGCTAACACCGGGGAGCTGTTTTTT
CASSVRTANTGELFF
>TRBV14|NA|TRBJ2-3|17|TRBD2
TGTGCCAGCAGCCAAACACTAGCGGGGCGAGGGGCAGATACGCAGTATTTT
CASSQTLAGRGADTQYF
>TRBV2|once|TRBJ2-7|12|NA
TGTGCCAGCAAGGATGGGACCTACGAGCAGTACTTC
CASKDGTYEQYF
>TRBV5-4|medium-sized|TRBJ2-3|15|NA
TGTGCCAGCAGCTTAGATTCATCGGGCACAGATACGCAGTATTTT
CASSLDSSGTDTQYF
>TRBV30|NA|TRBJ2-5|15|TRBD2
TGTGCCTGGGGTGCGGGGGGAAGGCGCCAAGAGACCCAGTACTTC
CAWGAGGRRQETQYF
>TRBV19|few|TRBJ2-5|13|TRBD1
TGTGCCAGTAGAGACAGGGGGGGGGAGACCCAGTACTTC
CASRDRGGETQYF